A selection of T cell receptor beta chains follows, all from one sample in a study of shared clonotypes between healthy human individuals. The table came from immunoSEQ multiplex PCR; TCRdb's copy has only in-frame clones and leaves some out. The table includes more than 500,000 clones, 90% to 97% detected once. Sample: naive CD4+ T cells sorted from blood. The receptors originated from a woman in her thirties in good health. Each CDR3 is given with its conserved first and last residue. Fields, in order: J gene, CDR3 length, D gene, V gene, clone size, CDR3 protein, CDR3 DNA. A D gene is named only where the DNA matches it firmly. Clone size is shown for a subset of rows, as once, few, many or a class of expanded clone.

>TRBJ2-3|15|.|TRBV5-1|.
CASSFSGQGGTTQYF
TGCGCCAGCAGCTTTTCCGGCCAAGGGGGGACGACGCAGTATTTT
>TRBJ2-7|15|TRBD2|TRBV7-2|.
CASSLVWLAGAEQYF
TGTGCCAGCAGCTTAGTATGGCTAGCGGGAGCCGAGCAGTACTTC
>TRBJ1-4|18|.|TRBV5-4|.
CASSLGGTSRTRGEKLFF
TGTGCCAGCAGCTTGGGGGGGACTTCGAGGACTAGAGGTGAAAAACTGTTTTTT
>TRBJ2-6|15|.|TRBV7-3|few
CASSLSQSGDNVLTF
TGTGCCAGCAGCTTAAGCCAGTCCGGAGACAACGTCCTGACTTTC
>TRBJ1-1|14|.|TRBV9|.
CASSVGELNTEAFF
TGTGCCAGCAGCGTAGGTGAGTTGAACACTGAAGCTTTCTTT
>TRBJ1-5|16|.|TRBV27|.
CASKSNSLGGNQPQHF
TGTGCCAGCAAGTCGAACAGCCTGGGGGGCAATCAGCCCCAGCATTTT
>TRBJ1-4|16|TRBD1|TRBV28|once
CASSLRQGFGNEKLFF
TGTGCCAGCAGTTTAAGACAGGGGTTTGGTAATGAAAAACTGTTTTTT
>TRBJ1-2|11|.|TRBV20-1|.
CSATGAHGYTF
TGCAGTGCTACGGGGGCGCATGGCTACACCTTC
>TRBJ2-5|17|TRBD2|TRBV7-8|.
CASSLLPSGSLGETQYF
TGTGCCAGCAGCTTATTGCCTAGCGGGAGTTTGGGAGAGACCCAGTACTTC
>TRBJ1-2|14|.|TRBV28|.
CASSSGTILYGYTF
TGTGCCAGCAGTTCCGGGACAATCCTCTATGGCTACACCTTC
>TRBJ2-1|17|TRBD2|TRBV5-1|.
CASSLNPGTSRKNEQFF
TGCGCCAGCAGCTTGAACCCCGGGACTAGCCGAAAAAATGAGCAGTTCTTC
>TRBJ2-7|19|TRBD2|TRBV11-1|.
CASSIKGPAQLAGNYEQYF
TGTGCCAGCAGCATAAAGGGCCCGGCCCAACTAGCGGGCAACTACGAGCAGTACTTC
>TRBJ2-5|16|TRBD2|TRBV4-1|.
CASSLSLAGEVETQYF
TGCGCCAGCAGCCTTTCTCTTGCGGGAGAAGTAGAGACCCAGTACTTC
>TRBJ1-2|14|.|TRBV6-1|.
CASRPRGSASGYTF
TGTGCCAGCAGGCCGCGGGGAAGCGCGTCTGGCTACACCTTC
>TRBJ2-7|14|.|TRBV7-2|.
CASRLAMSSYEQYF
TGTGCCAGCCGGTTAGCGATGAGCTCCTACGAGCAGTACTTC
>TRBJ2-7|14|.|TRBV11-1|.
CASSHGDVGYEQYF
TGTGCCAGCAGCCACGGGGATGTTGGCTACGAGCAGTACTTC